Sequencing of this TCR beta chain was carried out in a study of T cell responses to AZD1222 COVID-19 vaccine. Findings and caveats of the study: None of the repertoires were sampled until the peak T cell response had passed. Close to half of all spike-specific TCRs reportedly target regions of the variants that are unmutated. Spike was spanned by vaccine-associated CD4 TCRs, which were dominant at 160-218 and 743-854. There were mostly white British donors and more females than males, and clonal diversity was possibly underestimated.

About this clone itself: Its target is not known.

The assay was immunoSEQ multiplex PCR, and TCRdb's table has in-frame clones only and misses some. The sample lists some 160,000 clones; around nine tenths were seen once. The sample consisted of peripheral blood, taken on day 0 of AZD1222 vaccination. The sequence was obtained from an adult in good health.

The CDR3 loop reads CASSSIAESYNEQFF. The CDR3, as DNA: TGTGCCAGTAGCTCAATAGCGGAATCCTACAATGAGCAGTTCTTC. The V gene is TRBV19, the J gene TRBJ2-1, with D possibly being TRBD2 (6 bases). This CDR3 comprises 15 residues. The V and J ends lost 6 bases and 1 base respectively, with 13 bases between them. Germline-derived CDR1 and CDR2 are LNHDA and SQIVND (reference sequence).